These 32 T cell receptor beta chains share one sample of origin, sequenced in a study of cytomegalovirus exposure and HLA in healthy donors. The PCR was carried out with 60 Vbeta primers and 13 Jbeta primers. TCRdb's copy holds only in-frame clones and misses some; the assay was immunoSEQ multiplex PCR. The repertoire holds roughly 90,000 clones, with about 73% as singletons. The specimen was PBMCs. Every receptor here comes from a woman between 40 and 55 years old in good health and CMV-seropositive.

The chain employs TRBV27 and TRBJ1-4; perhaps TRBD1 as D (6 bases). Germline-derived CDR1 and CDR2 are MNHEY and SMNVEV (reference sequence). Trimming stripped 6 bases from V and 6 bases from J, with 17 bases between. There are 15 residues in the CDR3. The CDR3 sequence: CASRPRGGFHEKLFF. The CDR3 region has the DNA TGTGCCAGCAGACCAAGAGGGGGTTTTCATGAAAAACTGTTTTTT.

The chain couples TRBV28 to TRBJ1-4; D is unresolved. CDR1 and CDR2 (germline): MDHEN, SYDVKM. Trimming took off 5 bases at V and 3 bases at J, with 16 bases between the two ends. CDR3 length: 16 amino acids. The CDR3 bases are TGTGCCAGCAGTATATACCTAGCGGGGTCTAATGAAAAACTGTTTTTT. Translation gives CASSIYLAGSNEKLFF.

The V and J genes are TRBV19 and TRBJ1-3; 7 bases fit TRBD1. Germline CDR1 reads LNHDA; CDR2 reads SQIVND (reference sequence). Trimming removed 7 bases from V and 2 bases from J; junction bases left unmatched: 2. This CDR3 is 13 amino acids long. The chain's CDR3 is CASIDRAGNTIYF. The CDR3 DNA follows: TGTGCCAGTATTGACAGGGCTGGAAACACCATATATTTT.

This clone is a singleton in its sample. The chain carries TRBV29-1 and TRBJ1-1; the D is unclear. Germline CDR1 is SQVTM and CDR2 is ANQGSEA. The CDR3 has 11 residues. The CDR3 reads CCIVQEAEAFF. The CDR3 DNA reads TGCTGTATAGTTCAGGAAGCTGAAGCTTTCTTT.

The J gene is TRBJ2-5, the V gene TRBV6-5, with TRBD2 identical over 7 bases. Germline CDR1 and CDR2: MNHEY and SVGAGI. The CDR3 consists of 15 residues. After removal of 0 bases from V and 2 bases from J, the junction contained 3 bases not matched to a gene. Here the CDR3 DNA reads TGTGCCAGCAGTTACTCCGGGGGGAGACAAGAGACCCAGTACTTC. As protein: CASSYSGGRQETQYF.

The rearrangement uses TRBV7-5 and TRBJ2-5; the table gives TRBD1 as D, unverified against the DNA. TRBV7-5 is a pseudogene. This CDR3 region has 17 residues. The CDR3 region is CARSWAELSLTEETQYF. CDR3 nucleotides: TGTGCCAGAAGCTGGGCCGAGCTGAGTCTAACGGAAGAGACCCAGTACTTC.

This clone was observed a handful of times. The CDR3 nucleotides read TGTGCCAGCAGTCCCCGGGACTACCCCACCTACGAGCAGTACTTC. Translated, it gives CASSPRDYPTYEQYF. The chain employs TRBV6-5 and TRBJ2-7, with 7 bases aligning to TRBD2. The CDR3 spans 15 residues. Germline trimming cut 5 bases from V and 2 bases from J; bases unmatched to any gene: 9. Germline V lookup: CDR1 MNHEY, CDR2 SVGAGI.

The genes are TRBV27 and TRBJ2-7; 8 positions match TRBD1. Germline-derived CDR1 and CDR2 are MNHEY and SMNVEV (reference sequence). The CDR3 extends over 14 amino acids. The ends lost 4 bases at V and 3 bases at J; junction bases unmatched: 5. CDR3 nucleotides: TGTGCCAGCAGTTCAGGGGGCGGCTTCTACGAGCAGTACTTC. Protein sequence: CASSSGGGFYEQYF.

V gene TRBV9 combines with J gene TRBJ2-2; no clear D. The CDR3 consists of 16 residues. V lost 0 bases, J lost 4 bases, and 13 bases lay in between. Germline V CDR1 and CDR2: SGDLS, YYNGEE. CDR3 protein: CASSVAASGGTGELFF. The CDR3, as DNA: TGTGCCAGCAGCGTAGCGGCTAGTGGTGGCACCGGGGAGCTGTTTTTT.

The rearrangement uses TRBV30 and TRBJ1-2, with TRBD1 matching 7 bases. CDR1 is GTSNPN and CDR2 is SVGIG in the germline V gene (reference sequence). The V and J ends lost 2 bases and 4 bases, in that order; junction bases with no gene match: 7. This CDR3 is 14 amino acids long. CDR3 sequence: CAWSWATGSYGYTF. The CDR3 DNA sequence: TGTGCCTGGAGTTGGGCGACAGGGAGCTATGGCTACACCTTC.

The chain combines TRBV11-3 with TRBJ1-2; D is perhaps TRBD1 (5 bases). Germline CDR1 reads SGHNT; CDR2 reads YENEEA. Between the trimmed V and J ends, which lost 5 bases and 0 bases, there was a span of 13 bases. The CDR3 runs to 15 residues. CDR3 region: CASSLSPGSNYGYTF. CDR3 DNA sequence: TGTGCCAGCAGCCTTTCACCAGGGTCTAACTATGGCTACACCTTC.

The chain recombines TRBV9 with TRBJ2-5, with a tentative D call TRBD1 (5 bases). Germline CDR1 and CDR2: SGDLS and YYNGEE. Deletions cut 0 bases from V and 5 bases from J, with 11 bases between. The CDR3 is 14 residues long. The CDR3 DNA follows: TGTGCCAGCAGCGTAGGTCCCAGGGCTGAGACCCAGTACTTC. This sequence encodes CASSVGPRAETQYF.

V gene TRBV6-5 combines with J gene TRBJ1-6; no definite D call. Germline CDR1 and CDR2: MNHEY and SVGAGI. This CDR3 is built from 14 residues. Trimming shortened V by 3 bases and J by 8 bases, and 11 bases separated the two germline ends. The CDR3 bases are TGTGCCAGCAGTTATGCAGTAAAGTATTCACCCCTCCACTTT. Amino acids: CASSYAVKYSPLHF.

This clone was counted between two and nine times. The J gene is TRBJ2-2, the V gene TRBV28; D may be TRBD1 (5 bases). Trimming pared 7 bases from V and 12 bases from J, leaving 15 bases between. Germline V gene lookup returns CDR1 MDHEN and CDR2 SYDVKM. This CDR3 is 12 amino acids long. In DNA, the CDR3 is TGTGCCAGCACGCAGGGCGGTGGAAAGCTGTTTTTT. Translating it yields CASTQGGGKLFF.

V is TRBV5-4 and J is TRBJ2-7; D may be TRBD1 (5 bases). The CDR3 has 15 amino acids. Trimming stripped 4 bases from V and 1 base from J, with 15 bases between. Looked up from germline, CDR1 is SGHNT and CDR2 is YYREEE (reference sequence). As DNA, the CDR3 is TGTGCCAGCAGCCTCGGAACTGGGGCGTCCTACGAGCAGTACTTC. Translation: CASSLGTGASYEQYF.

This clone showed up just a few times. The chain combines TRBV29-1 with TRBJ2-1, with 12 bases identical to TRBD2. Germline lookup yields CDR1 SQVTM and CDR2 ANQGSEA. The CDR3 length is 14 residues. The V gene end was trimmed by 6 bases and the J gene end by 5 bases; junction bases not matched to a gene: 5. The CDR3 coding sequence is TGCAGCGTCGGCCGACTAGCGGGAGACAATGAGCAGTTCTTC. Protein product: CSVGRLAGDNEQFF.

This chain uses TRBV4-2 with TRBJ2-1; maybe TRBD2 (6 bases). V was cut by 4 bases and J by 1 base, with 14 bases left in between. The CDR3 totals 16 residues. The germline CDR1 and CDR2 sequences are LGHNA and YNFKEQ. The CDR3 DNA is TGTGCCAGCAGCCGCCGTAGCCGGGAGTCCTACAATGAGCAGTTCTTC. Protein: CASSRRSRESYNEQFF.

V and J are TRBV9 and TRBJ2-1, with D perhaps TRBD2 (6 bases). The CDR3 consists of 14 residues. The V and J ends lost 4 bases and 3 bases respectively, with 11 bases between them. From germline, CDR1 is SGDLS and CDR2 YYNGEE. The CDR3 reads CASSWASDYNEQFF. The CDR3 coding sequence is TGTGCCAGCAGCTGGGCTAGCGACTACAATGAGCAGTTCTTC.

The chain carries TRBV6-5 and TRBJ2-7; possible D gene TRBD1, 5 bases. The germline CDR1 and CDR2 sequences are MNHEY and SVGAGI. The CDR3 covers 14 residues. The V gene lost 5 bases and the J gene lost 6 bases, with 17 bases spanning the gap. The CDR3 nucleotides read TGTGCCAGCAGTGAAGAGGCCAGGGCCCGCGAGCAGTACTTC. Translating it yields CASSEEARAREQYF.

The DNA of the CDR3 is TGTGCCAGCCAGGGACTAGCGGGAGCCTACGAGCAGTACTTC. Residues: CASQGLAGAYEQYF. The V call is TRBV7-2, the J call TRBJ2-7, with 14 bases aligning to TRBD2. With V trimmed by 8 bases and J by 2 bases, 2 bases remained unmatched. Per germline, CDR1 SGHTA and CDR2 FQGNSA. CDR3 length: 14 amino acids. The full variable domain, completed using reference TRBV7-2 and TRBJ2-7, is GAGVSQSPSNKVTEKGKDVELRCDPISGHTALYWYRQSLGQGLEFLIYFQGNSAPDKSGLPSDRFSAERTGGSVSTLTIQRTQQEDSAVYLCASQGLAGAYEQYFGPGTRLTVT.

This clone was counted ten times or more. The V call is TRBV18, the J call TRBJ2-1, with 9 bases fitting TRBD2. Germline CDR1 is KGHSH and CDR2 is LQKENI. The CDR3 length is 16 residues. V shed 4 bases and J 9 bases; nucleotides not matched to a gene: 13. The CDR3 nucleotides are TGTGCCAGCTCACATGGGACTAGCTCATGGTGGGGTGAGCAGTTCTTC. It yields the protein CASSHGTSSWWGEQFF. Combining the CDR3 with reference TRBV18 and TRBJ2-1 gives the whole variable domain NAGVMQNPRHLVRRRGQEARLRCSPMKGHSHVYWYRQLPEEGLKFMVYLQKENIIDESGMPKERFSAEFPKEGPSILRIQQVVRGDSAAYFCASSHGTSSWWGEQFFGPGTRLTVL.

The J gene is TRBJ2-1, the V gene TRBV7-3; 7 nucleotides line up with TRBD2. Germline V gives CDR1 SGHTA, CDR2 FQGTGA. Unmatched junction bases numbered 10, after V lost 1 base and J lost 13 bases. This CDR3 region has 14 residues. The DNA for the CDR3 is TGTGCCAGCAGCTTAAATCTAGCGGCCTCCCCACAGTTCTTC. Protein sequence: CASSLNLAASPQFF.

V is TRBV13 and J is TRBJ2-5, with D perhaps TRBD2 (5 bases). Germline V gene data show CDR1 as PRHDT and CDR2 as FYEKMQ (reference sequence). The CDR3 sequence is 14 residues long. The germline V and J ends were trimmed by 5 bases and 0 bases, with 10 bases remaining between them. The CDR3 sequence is CASSPGTYQETQYF. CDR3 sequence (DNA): TGTGCCAGCAGCCCGGGAACTTACCAAGAGACCCAGTACTTC.

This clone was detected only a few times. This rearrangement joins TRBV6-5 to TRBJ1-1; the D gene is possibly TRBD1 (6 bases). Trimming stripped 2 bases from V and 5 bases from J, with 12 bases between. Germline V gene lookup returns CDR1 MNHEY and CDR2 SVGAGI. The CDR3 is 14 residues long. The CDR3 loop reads CASSYGGGGTEAFF. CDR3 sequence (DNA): TGTGCCAGCAGTTACGGGGGCGGGGGGACTGAAGCTTTCTTT.

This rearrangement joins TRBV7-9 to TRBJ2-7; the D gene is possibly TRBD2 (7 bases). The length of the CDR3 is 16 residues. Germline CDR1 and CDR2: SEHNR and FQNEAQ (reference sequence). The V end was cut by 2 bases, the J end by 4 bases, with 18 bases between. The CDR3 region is CASSLLFGGGPYEQYF. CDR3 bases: TGTGCCAGCAGCTTATTATTCGGCGGGGGCCCTTACGAGCAGTACTTC.

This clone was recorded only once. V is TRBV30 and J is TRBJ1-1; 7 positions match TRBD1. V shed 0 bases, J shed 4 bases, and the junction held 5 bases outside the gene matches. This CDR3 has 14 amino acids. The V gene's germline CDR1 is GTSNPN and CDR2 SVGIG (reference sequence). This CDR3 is CAWSVHSGGTEAFF. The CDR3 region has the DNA TGTGCCTGGAGTGTACATTCAGGGGGCACTGAAGCTTTCTTT. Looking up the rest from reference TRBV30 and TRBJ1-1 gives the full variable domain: SQTIHQWPATLVQPVGSPLSLECTVEGTSNPNLYWYRQAAGRGLQLLFYSVGIGQISSEVPQNLSASRPQDRQFILSSKKLLLSDSGFYLCAWSVHSGGTEAFFGQGTRLTVV.

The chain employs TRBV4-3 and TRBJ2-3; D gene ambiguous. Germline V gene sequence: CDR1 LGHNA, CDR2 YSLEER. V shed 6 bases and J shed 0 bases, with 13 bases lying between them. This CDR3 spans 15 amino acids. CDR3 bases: TGCGCCAGCAGAATGGAAGACTCTAGCACAGATACGCAGTATTTT. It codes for CASRMEDSSTDTQYF.

The CDR3 DNA reads TGTGCCAGCAGCGCCCCAGGTGATGCTCTTACCAATGAGCAGTTCTTC. It codes for CASSAPGDALTNEQFF. The chain combines TRBV7-8 with TRBJ2-1; D is unclear. CDR1 is SGHVS, CDR2 FQNEAQ, per germline. The V gene lost 5 bases and the J gene lost 6 bases, with 20 bases spanning the gap. There are 16 residues in the CDR3.

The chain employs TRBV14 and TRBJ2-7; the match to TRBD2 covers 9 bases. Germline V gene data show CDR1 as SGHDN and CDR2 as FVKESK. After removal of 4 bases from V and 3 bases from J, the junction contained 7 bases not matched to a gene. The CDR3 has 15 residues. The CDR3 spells CASSLELAGFYEQYF. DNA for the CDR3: TGTGCCAGCAGCCTTGAGCTAGCGGGGTTCTACGAGCAGTACTTC.

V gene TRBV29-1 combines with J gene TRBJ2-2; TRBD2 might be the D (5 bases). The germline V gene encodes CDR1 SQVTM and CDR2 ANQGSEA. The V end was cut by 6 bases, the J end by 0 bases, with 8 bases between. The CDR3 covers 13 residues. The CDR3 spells CSVLRANTGELFF. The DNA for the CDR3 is TGCAGCGTACTGCGGGCGAACACCGGGGAGCTGTTTTTT.

CDR3 sequence: CASSSGQGARRTEAFF. Here the CDR3 DNA reads TGTGCCAGCAGTTCGGGACAGGGGGCGCGCAGGACTGAAGCTTTCTTT. The chain is built from TRBV28 and TRBJ1-1; TRBD1 matches 12 bases. V lost 4 bases to trimming and J lost 5 bases; unmatched junction nucleotides: 8. CDR1 and CDR2 (germline): MDHEN, SYDVKM. The CDR3 loop spans 16 amino acids.

DNA for the CDR3: TGCGCCAGCAGCAAGGGACAGGGGAGCACCGGGGAGCTGTTTTTT. Its translation: CASSKGQGSTGELFF. The V call is TRBV5-1, the J call TRBJ2-2; 10 positions agree with TRBD1. J was trimmed by 4 bases and V by 4 bases; bases with no gene match: 4. The CDR3 length is 15 residues. Germline V gives CDR1 SGHRS, CDR2 YFSETQ.